A single T cell receptor beta chain is shown here with its context. Clones were read by immunoSEQ multiplex PCR, and TCRdb kept only the in-frame ones, dropping some. The sample contains about 360,000 clones, 86% of which appear only once. This specimen belongs to a study of cytomegalovirus exposure and HLA in healthy donors. The sequencing input was PBMCs. The sequence was collected from a woman between 18 and 29 years old in good health and CMV-seronegative.

The CDR3 here is CASSEYRSGRTEAFF. CDR3 nucleotide sequence: TGTGCCAGCAGTGAATACCGGTCAGGGAGGACTGAAGCTTTCTTT. The chain employs TRBV2 and TRBJ1-1; perhaps TRBD1 as D (5 bases). This CDR3 is 15 amino acids long. The germline V gene encodes CDR1 SNHLY and CDR2 FYNNEI. Trimming cost V 2 bases and J 5 bases, with 15 bases left between them.